Listed below are T cell receptor beta chains from one sample, sequenced in a study of T cell responses to AZD1222 COVID-19 vaccine. The repertoire was sequenced with immunoSEQ multiplex PCR; TCRdb's copy has only in-frame clones and lacks some. The table records about 67,000 clones, around four fifths of them present only once. Sample: peripheral blood, taken on day 0 of AZD1222 vaccination. The receptors shown here come from an adult in good health. CDR3s include the opening cysteine and the closing phenylalanine or tryptophan. The order of the fields is D gene, J gene, clone size, V gene, CDR3 protein, CDR3 DNA. D genes are given only for firm matches. Clone sizes are given selectively: once, few, many, or a class where the clone is expanded.

.	TRBJ1-1	.	TRBV5-1	CASSVGTLYEAFF	TGCGCCAGCAGCGTCGGGACACTTTATGAAGCTTTCTTT
TRBD2	TRBJ2-1	.	TRBV7-2	CASIRPPGLAGNEQFF	TGTGCCAGCATCAGACCTCCGGGACTAGCGGGAAATGAGCAGTTCTTC
.	TRBJ1-3	.	TRBV11-2	CASSLEGGSGNTIYF	TGTGCCAGCAGCCTCGAGGGGGGCTCTGGAAACACCATATATTTT
.	TRBJ2-2	.	TRBV5-6	CASGNTGELFF	TGTGCCAGTGGGAACACCGGGGAGCTGTTTTTT
.	TRBJ1-6	.	TRBV27	CASSSILLGRGSYNSPLHF	TGTGCCAGCAGTTCCATTCTCTTGGGCAGGGGATCCTATAATTCACCCCTCCACTTT
TRBD1	TRBJ1-4	few	TRBV7-9	CASSLAGTANEKLFF	TGTGCCAGCAGCTTAGCCGGGACAGCTAATGAAAAACTGTTTTTT
TRBD2	TRBJ2-7	.	TRBV10-3	CAISESVAGDGEQYF	TGTGCCATCAGTGAGTCGGTAGCGGGAGATGGCGAGCAGTACTTC
.	TRBJ1-2	.	TRBV30	CAWSVDMGGYTF	TGTGCCTGGAGTGTTGACATGGGAGGCTACACCTTC
.	TRBJ1-1	.	TRBV12-3/TRBV12-4	CASSRSRFEAFF	TGTGCCAGCAGCAGAAGTAGGTTTGAAGCTTTCTTT
TRBD1	TRBJ1-6	few	TRBV7-2	CASSGQTGLNSPLHF	TGTGCCAGCAGCGGTCAGACAGGGCTTAATTCACCCCTCCACTTT
.	TRBJ2-7	.	TRBV7-9	CASSLESWGTLEREQYF	TGTGCCAGCAGCTTAGAAAGTTGGGGGACCTTAGAGCGCGAGCAGTACTTC